The clone carrying this T cell receptor (beta chain) was seen repeatedly, ten times or more. What it binds is not known. The data were obtained in a study of T cell repertoires in cytomegalovirus infection. Study-level points and caveats: Clonotype analysis showed dominance of the ex vivo response by HLA-C-restricted CMV-specific TCR beta clonotypes.

The CDR3 is 15 amino acids. The trim removed 5 bases at V and 2 bases at J, leaving 5 bases unmatched. Using its own MiXCR run on the reads, TCRdb lists one record per CDR3 protein. The sample records hundreds of thousands of distinct CDR3 sequences, about 29% being singletons. This specimen was cultured PBMCs, taken from culture after CMV antigen stimulation. V is TRBV12-3 or TRBV12-4 and J is TRBJ1-5, with 8 bases that match TRBD1. This clonotype was sampled from a human donor in good health (CMV status not recorded). Some clones in this sample may be carry-over from other donors' samples. The CDR3 spells CASSLSGQGNQPQHF. The CDR3 nucleotides are TGTGCCAGCAGTCTATCGGGACAGGGCAATCAGCCCCAGCATTTT.